This TCR beta chain was captured in a study of shared clonotypes between healthy human individuals. For the study at large: Researchers drew samples from a couple of women and a few men aged 18 to 49. Each donor had three CD4 naive, three CD4 memory, two CD8 naive and one CD8 memory plate. Study conclusions and caveats: A reduction in generation probabilities was seen for non-shared clonotypes relative to those shared by all four donors. Shared clonotypes: 4.5% to 6% naive CD4, 3.5% to 4% naive CD8, about 2.5% memory CD4, 0.35% to 0.5% memory CD8.

Comments on this clone: Antigen: not known.

Germline loops: CDR1 SGHTS, CDR2 YDEGEE. The V gene end was trimmed by 4 bases and the J gene end by 2 bases; junction bases not matched to a gene: 6. CDR3 length: 14 amino acids. The protocol was immunoSEQ multiplex PCR, while the TCRdb copy is restricted to in-frame clones and leaves out a portion. Of millions of clones in the sample, about 92% were seen once. This TCR was recovered from a man aged 18 to 30 in good health. The V call is TRBV5-8, the J call TRBJ2-7; 7 positions match TRBD1. Sequences were obtained from naive CD4+ T cells sorted from blood. Noted subset: CD45RA+ positively selected. CDR3 nucleotide sequence: TGTGCCAGCAGCGCTCACAGGGGACCCTACGAGCAGTACTTC. Translated, it gives CASSAHRGPYEQYF.